Below are 4 T cell receptor beta chains sequenced from a single sample in a study of shared clonotypes between healthy human individuals. TCRdb's table, derived via immunoSEQ multiplex PCR, lists solely in-frame clones and lacks some. The sample has 600,000 to 750,000 clones, around 72% seen once. The sample was memory CD4+ T cells sorted from blood. Regarding subset: CD45RA-negative fraction. The receptors come from a woman under 40 in good health.

Concerning this clone itself: In the same sample, other DNA sequences code for this CDR3. The chain joins TRBV28 to TRBJ1-4; D is uncertain. CDR1 and CDR2 (germline): MDHEN, SYDVKM. V shed 5 bases and J shed 5 bases, with 6 bases lying between them. The CDR3 contains 12 residues. The CDR3 sequence is CASSPFNEKLFF. Here the CDR3 DNA reads TGTGCCAGCAGTCCCTTCAATGAAAAACTGTTTTTT.

J is TRBJ2-3 and V is TRBV6-4; possibly TRBD1 for D (6 bases). Germline CDR1 is MRHNA and CDR2 is SNTAGT. Trimming cost V 6 bases and J 0 bases, with 10 bases left between them. CDR3 length: 14 residues. The CDR3: CASSTDSSTDTQYF. CDR3 DNA: TGTGCCAGCAGCACGGACAGCAGCACAGATACGCAGTATTTT.

The chain uses TRBV7-9 and TRBJ2-6; D possibly uses TRBD1 or TRBD2 (5 bases each). Looked up from germline, CDR1 is SEHNR and CDR2 is FQNEAQ (reference sequence). This CDR3 region has 15 residues. The germline V and J ends were trimmed by 6 bases and 4 bases, with 13 bases remaining between them. The CDR3 is CASSEQEAGANVLTF. CDR3 coding DNA: TGTGCCAGCAGTGAACAGGAGGCCGGGGCCAACGTCCTGACTTTC. Full variable domain (rest looked up from reference TRBV7-9 and TRBJ2-6): DTGVSQNPRHKITKRGQNVTFRCDPISEHNRLYWYRQTLGQGPEFLTYFQNEAQLEKSRLLSDRFSAERPKGSFSTLEIQRTEQGDSAMYLCASSEQEAGANVLTFGAGSRLTVL.

This clone was seen once. The chain joins TRBV27 to TRBJ1-5; 8 bases fit TRBD1. Germline lookup yields CDR1 MNHEY and CDR2 SMNVEV (reference sequence). The CDR3 sequence is 15 residues long. J was trimmed by 7 bases and V by 6 bases; bases with no gene match: 11. The CDR3 sequence: CASSPLDRVGQPQHF. CDR3 DNA: TGTGCCAGCAGCCCCCTGGACAGGGTTGGACAGCCCCAGCATTTT.